What follows describes a single T cell receptor beta chain. What it recognizes is unknown. These data belong to a study of CD8 T cells in ankylosing spondylitis. Study-wide results and limits: Typical of ankylosing spondylitis blood, it appeared, was a TCR beta motif of roughly eight highly homologous variants.

Germline V gives CDR1 MNHEY, CDR2 SMNVEV (reference sequence). V was trimmed by 6 bases and J by 0 bases, leaving 18 bases between them. The CDR3 has 17 amino acids. Library preparation for TCR beta used quantitative 5'-RACE with molecular barcodes. TCRdb re-called the 5' RACE reads through MiXCR, storing one row per CDR3 protein. The data show roughly 35,000 distinct CDR3 sequences, with 10% to 15% seen just once and under 35% held by the top ten. The TCR was taken from a male donor with ankylosing spondylitis. The chain has TRBV27 and TRBJ1-5; weak D call: TRBD1 (5 bases). Sequencing used synovial fluid, either unsorted or a sorted T cell fraction (not recorded which). CDR3 protein: CASSPGQIIISNQPQHF. Here the CDR3 DNA reads TGTGCCAGCAGCCCAGGACAAATAATTATTAGCAATCAGCCCCAGCATTTT.